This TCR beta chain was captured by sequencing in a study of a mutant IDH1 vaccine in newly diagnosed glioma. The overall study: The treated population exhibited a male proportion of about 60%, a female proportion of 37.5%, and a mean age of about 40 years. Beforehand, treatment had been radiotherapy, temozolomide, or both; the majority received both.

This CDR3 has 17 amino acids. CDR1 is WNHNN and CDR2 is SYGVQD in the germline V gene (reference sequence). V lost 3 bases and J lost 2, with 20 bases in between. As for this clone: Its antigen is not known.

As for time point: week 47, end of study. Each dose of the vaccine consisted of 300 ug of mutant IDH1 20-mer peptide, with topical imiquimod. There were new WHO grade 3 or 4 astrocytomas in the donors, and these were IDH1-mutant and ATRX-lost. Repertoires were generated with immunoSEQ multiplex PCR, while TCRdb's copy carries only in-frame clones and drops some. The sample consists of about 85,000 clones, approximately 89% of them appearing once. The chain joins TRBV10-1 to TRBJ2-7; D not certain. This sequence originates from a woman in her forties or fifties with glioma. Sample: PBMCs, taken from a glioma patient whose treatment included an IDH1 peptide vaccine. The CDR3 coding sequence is TGCGCCAGCAGTGACGCACGGGCAGGCCCACCTACCTACGAGCAGTACTTC. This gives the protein CASSDARAGPPTYEQYF.